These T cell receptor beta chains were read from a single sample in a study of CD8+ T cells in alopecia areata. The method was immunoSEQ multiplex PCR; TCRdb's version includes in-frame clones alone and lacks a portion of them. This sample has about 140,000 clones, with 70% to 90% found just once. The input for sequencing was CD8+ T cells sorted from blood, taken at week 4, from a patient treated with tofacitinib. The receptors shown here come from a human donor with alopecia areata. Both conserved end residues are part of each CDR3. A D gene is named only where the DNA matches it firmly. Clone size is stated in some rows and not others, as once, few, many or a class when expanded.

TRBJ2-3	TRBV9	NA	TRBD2	TGTGCCAGCAGCTATAGCGGGAGGGGGACAGATACGCAGTATTTT	CASSYSGRGTDTQYF
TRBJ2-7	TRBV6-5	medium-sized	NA	TGTGCCATCAGTGACAGCCAGAAAAACTACGAGCAGTACTTC	CAISDSQKNYEQYF
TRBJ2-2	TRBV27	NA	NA	TGTGCCAGCAGGCCGGGCCCGAACACCGGGGAGCTGTTTTTT	CASRPGPNTGELFF
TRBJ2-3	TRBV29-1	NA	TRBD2	TGCAGCGGATCCGGGACTAGGGATACCCCTAGCACAGATACGCAGTATTTT	CSGSGTRDTPSTDTQYF
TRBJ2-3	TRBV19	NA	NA	TGTGCCAGTAGCACCTTGGACTCCACCACAGATACGCAGTATTTT	CASSTLDSTTDTQYF
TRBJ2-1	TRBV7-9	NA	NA	TGTGCCAGCAGCTTAGCGGGAGAGGCTGAGCAGTTCTTC	CASSLAGEAEQFF
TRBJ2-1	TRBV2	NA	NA	TGTGCCAGCAGTATCCAGAGTGAGCAGTTCTTC	CASSIQSEQFF
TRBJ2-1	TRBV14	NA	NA	TGTGCCAGCAGCCTCCCGGCTGGCAATGAGCAGTTCTTC	CASSLPAGNEQFF
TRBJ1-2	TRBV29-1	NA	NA	TGCAGCGTTGAAGAAACGGACAGTTATGGCTACACCTTC	CSVEETDSYGYTF
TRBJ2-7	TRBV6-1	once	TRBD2	TGTGCCAGCAGTGAACAACTAGCGACATCCTACGAGCAGTACTTC	CASSEQLATSYEQYF
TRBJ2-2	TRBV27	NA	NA	TGTGCCAGCACCCTCGGCCAGGCCGGGGAGCTGTTTTTT	CASTLGQAGELFF
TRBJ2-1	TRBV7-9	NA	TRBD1	TGTGCCATGATCGGGGAAACAGGGGTGAATGAGCAGTTCTTC	CAMIGETGVNEQFF
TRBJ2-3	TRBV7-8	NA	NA	TGTGCCAGCAGCTCCGCACCATTAGTGGATACGCAGTATTTT	CASSSAPLVDTQYF